One and the same sample provided the 22 T cell receptor beta chains below, sequenced in a study of T cell changes during pregnancy in multiple sclerosis. Clones were read by immunoSEQ multiplex PCR, and TCRdb kept only the in-frame ones, dropping some. The sample yields roughly 76,000 clones, around nine tenths seen once. Sequences were derived from CD4+ T cells from peripheral blood mononuclear cells, sampled in the second trimester of pregnancy. All receptors derive from a female donor with multiple sclerosis, enrolled in a pregnancy study.

This clone was detected once. The genes are TRBV5-1 and TRBJ2-1; 13 bases line up with TRBD2. J lost 5 bases, V lost 2 bases, and 16 bases had no gene match. Germline loops: CDR1 SGHRS, CDR2 YFSETQ. CDR3 size: 20 residues. The CDR3 is CASSFKSAGLAGSAHNEQFF. The DNA of the CDR3 is TGCGCCAGCAGCTTCAAATCAGCGGGACTAGCGGGAAGTGCGCACAATGAGCAGTTCTTC.

The J gene is TRBJ2-3, the V gene TRBV10-3, with 8 positions matching TRBD2. The CDR3 runs 14 residues. V lost 8 bases and J lost 0; bases outside the gene matches: 4. Germline CDR1 and CDR2: ENHRY and SYGVKD. The CDR3 sequence is CAIGLAGSTDTQYF. For the CDR3, the DNA is TGTGCCATCGGATTAGCGGGAAGCACAGATACGCAGTATTTT.

The genes are TRBV14 and TRBJ2-3; D ambiguous. V was clipped by 6 bases and J by 9 bases, with 10 bases between them. CDR3 length equals 11 residues. Per the germline V gene, CDR1 is SGHDN and CDR2 is FVKESK. CDR3 residues: CASSIASTQYF. Written as DNA, the CDR3 is TGTGCCAGCAGTATAGCCAGCACGCAGTATTTT.

J is TRBJ1-1 and V is TRBV10-3; D may be TRBD1 (5 bases). Germline CDR1 is ENHRY and CDR2 is SYGVKD. This CDR3 comprises 15 residues. V lost 6 bases and J 2 bases, leaving 16 bases between the germline ends. The CDR3 DNA reads as TGTGCCATCAGGTGGACACCTACCCCCAACACTGAAGCTTTCTTT. It encodes CAIRWTPTPNTEAFF.

This clone was seen only a few times. This chain uses TRBV2 with TRBJ2-7; 12 bases line up with TRBD2. Germline CDR1 and CDR2: SNHLY and FYNNEI. V lost 2 bases to trimming and J lost 5 bases; unmatched junction nucleotides: 4. This CDR3 spans 15 amino acids. Written as DNA, the CDR3 is TGTGCCAGCAGTGAACGACTAGCGGGGGCTAACGAGCAGTACTTC. It is translated as CASSERLAGANEQYF.

This chain connects TRBV5-1 to TRBJ2-5, with unresolved D. Germline V lookup: CDR1 SGHRS, CDR2 YFSETQ. The CDR3 sequence is 13 residues long. Trimming took 2 bases from V and 5 from J, leaving 10 bases between them. The CDR3 region has the DNA TGCGCCAGCAGCTTTTCTGACGGGGAGACCCAGTACTTC. Protein sequence: CASSFSDGETQYF.

The V call is TRBV5-5, the J call TRBJ2-6; 9 nucleotides agree with TRBD1. J gave up 4 bases and V 3 bases, and 11 bases lay outside the gene matches. Germline V CDR1 and CDR2: SGHKS, YYEKEE (reference sequence). This CDR3 has 18 residues. The CDR3 reads CASSSTGTGSSGANVLTF. Written as DNA, the CDR3 is TGTGCCAGCAGCTCAACCGGGACAGGGTCGTCGGGGGCCAACGTCCTGACTTTC.

V gene TRBV15 combines with J gene TRBJ2-1; tentatively, D is TRBD2 (7 bases). Germline CDR1 is LNHNV and CDR2 is YYDKDF (reference sequence). Trimming stripped 1 base from V and 0 bases from J, with 10 bases between. The CDR3 runs to 16 residues. CDR3 sequence reads: CATSRAGGASYNEQFF. The CDR3 bases are TGTGCCACCAGCAGAGCTGGGGGGGCCTCCTACAATGAGCAGTTCTTC.

The gene calls are TRBV7-9 and TRBJ1-3; D call uncertain. This CDR3 has 14 amino acids. The germline V gene encodes CDR1 SEHNR and CDR2 FQNEAQ (reference sequence). V lost 0 bases and J lost 4, with 7 bases in between. The CDR3 region is CASSLAGSGNTIYF. The CDR3 DNA is TGTGCCAGCAGCTTAGCCGGGTCGGGAAACACCATATATTTT.

This sequence joins TRBV5-1 and TRBJ1-2, with 8 bases identical to TRBD1. This CDR3 has 14 residues. The V gene's germline CDR1 is SGHRS and CDR2 YFSETQ. The ends lost 4 bases at V and 7 bases at J; junction bases unmatched: 9. In DNA, the CDR3 is TGCGCCAGCAGCAAGGGGGCAGGGGGCGGTGGCTACACCTTC. Protein product: CASSKGAGGGGYTF. The full variable domain, with the rest looked up from reference TRBV5-1 and TRBJ1-2, is KAGVTQTPRYLIKTRGQQVTLSCSPISGHRSVSWYQQTPGQGLQFLFEYFSETQRNKGNFPGRFSGRQFSNSRSEMNVSTLELGDSALYLCASSKGAGGGGYTFGSGTRLTVV.

For the CDR3, the DNA is TGTGCCAGCAGCCAAGATTGGGACAAGAGCTCCTATAATTCACCCCTCCACTTT. Residues: CASSQDWDKSSYNSPLHF. This chain connects TRBV14 to TRBJ1-6; D is possibly TRBD1 (6 bases). The CDR3 has 18 residues. The V end lost 0 bases, the J end lost 0 bases, and 12 bases lay between the germline ends. Germline V gives CDR1 SGHDN, CDR2 FVKESK.

V usage is TRBV4-1 and J usage is TRBJ2-2; D gene uncertain. The ends were cut back, 0 bases at V and 6 bases at J, with 5 bases in the middle. The CDR3 contains 13 residues. The germline V gene encodes CDR1 MGHRA and CDR2 YSYEKL. The CDR3 DNA reads TGCGCCAGCAGCCAAGATCCTGCCGGGGAGCTGTTTTTT. This gives the protein CASSQDPAGELFF.

The rearrangement links TRBV15 to TRBJ1-5; the D gene is possibly TRBD1 (5 bases). Germline V gene sequence: CDR1 LNHNV, CDR2 YYDKDF (reference sequence). The ends were cut back, 0 bases at V and 3 bases at J, with 18 bases in the middle. The CDR3 contains 18 residues. This CDR3 is CATSRDRGSGSPNQPQHF. The CDR3 DNA follows: TGTGCCACCAGCAGAGATCGGGGGTCAGGGAGTCCCAATCAGCCCCAGCATTTT.

This rearrangement joins TRBV10-2 to TRBJ1-2; D possibly corresponds to TRBD1 (6 bases). Germline lookup yields CDR1 WSHSY and CDR2 SAAADI. The CDR3 runs 13 residues. V shed 7 bases and J shed 4 bases, with 13 bases lying between them. The CDR3 reads CASKTDRAYGYTF. The CDR3 DNA is TGCGCCAGCAAGACGGACAGAGCCTATGGCTACACCTTC.

This clone was picked up one time. The chain links TRBV7-3 to TRBJ2-1; TRBD2 matches at 12 bases. Germline V CDR1 and CDR2: SGHTA, FQGTGA. CDR3 length: 16 amino acids. V dropped 3 bases and J dropped 10; count of bases not matched to a gene: 10. The CDR3 DNA is TGTGCCAGCAGCTTTTTCCCTCTAGCGGGGGGGCACGAGCAGTTCTTC. It encodes CASSFFPLAGGHEQFF.

This chain joins TRBV29-1 and TRBJ1-2; 9 nucleotides agree with TRBD1. This CDR3 is built from 14 residues. The germline V gene has CDR1 SQVTM and CDR2 ANQGSEA. The V segment lost 7 bases and the J segment 0 bases; nucleotides outside the gene matches: 6. CDR3 DNA sequence: TGCAGCGCGCCGGGACAGGGATCTAACTATGGCTACACCTTC. Amino acid sequence: CSAPGQGSNYGYTF.

The chain joins TRBV7-9 to TRBJ1-2; weak D call: TRBD1 (6 bases). V was shortened by 6 bases and J by 7 bases, with 21 bases between the two germline ends. In germline, CDR1 is SEHNR, CDR2 FQNEAQ (reference sequence). The CDR3 is 15 residues long. CDR3 region: CASSDSGRGVFGYTF. The DNA for the CDR3 is TGTGCCAGCAGTGACTCGGGCAGGGGAGTTTTTGGCTACACCTTC.

The chain has TRBV7-8 and TRBJ1-4; the D is unclear. CDR1 and CDR2 (germline): SGHVS, FQNEAQ. V was clipped by 4 bases and J by 4 bases, with 13 bases between them. The CDR3 loop spans 15 amino acids. The CDR3 sequence: CASSSDRGRNEKLFF. The CDR3 coding sequence is TGTGCCAGCAGCTCAGATAGAGGGCGTAATGAAAAACTGTTTTTT.

The chain combines TRBV7-2 with TRBJ2-7; 9 bases line up with TRBD2. The ends lost 5 bases at V and 4 bases at J; junction bases unmatched: 15. CDR1 and CDR2 (germline): SGHTA, FQGNSA. This CDR3 is built from 17 residues. CDR3: CASSLGSSGGWQYEQYF. The CDR3 DNA reads TGTGCCAGCAGCCTAGGAAGTAGCGGGGGTTGGCAATACGAGCAGTACTTC.

The chain carries TRBV5-1 and TRBJ1-2; possibly TRBD1 for D (5 bases). V was trimmed by 0 bases and J by 2 bases, leaving 8 bases between them. The CDR3 contains 14 residues. Germline V lookup: CDR1 SGHRS, CDR2 YFSETQ. CDR3 nucleotides: TGCGCCAGCAGCTTGGCCGGGGGGAACTATGGCTACACCTTC. It translates to CASSLAGGNYGYTF.

The chain carries TRBV29-1 and TRBJ1-4, with no clear D. With 5 bases removed from V and 7 bases from J, the gap between germline ends came to 17 bases. Germline V lookup: CDR1 SQVTM, CDR2 ANQGSEA. CDR3 size: 14 residues. Written as DNA, the CDR3 is TGCAGCGTTCTAGACACGCGCGGAGGTGAAAAACTGTTTTTT. This translates into CSVLDTRGGEKLFF.

The J gene is TRBJ1-5, the V gene TRBV19; 7 bases agree with TRBD1. The trim removed 2 bases at V and 2 bases at J, leaving 0 bases unmatched. This CDR3 region has 14 residues. Germline V gives CDR1 LNHDA, CDR2 SQIVND (reference sequence). CDR3 amino acids: CASSIQGGNQPQHF. The CDR3 DNA follows: TGTGCCAGTAGTATACAGGGGGGCAATCAGCCCCAGCATTTT.